The sequence of this TCR beta chain was determined in a study of neurological immune-mediated disorders. The sorted libraries started from about a million CD4+ or CD8+ T cells. V lost 5 bases and J 9 bases, leaving 17 bases between the germline ends. CDR1 is DFQATT and CDR2 is SNEGSKA in the germline V gene (reference sequence). The CDR3 runs 13 residues. The authors obtained over 160 million TCR-beta sequences from 15-18 subjects per sequencing run. TCRdb independently ran MiXCR on the 5' RACE reads; one entry per CDR3 protein. This table holds about 37,000 distinct CDR3 sequences, around 10% found once. Broader study findings: Healthy controls had more TCR clonal expansion than multiple sclerosis, which showed the least, whereas HTLV-1-associated myelopathy showed the most.

Notes on this clonotype: As yet, its antigen is unknown.

This sequence joins TRBV20-1 and TRBJ1-5; D might be TRBD1 (6 bases). This TCR derives from a woman in her twenties or thirties with HTLV-1-associated myelopathy (HAM/TSP). Sequencing used CD4+ T cells from blood. CDR3 residues: CSASQGTGRPQHF. In nucleotides, the CDR3 is TGCAGTGCTTCCCAGGGGACCGGGCGGCCCCAGCATTTT.